The following is a TCR beta chain sequence with its context. The entry originates in a study of blood T cell repertoires in COVID-19. Looking at the study overall: COVID-19 samples, acute and convalescent, were from the United States, Italy and Spain.

Profiling relied on immunoSEQ multiplex PCR, and the TCRdb table lists in-frame clones only, not all of them. Of over 250,000 clones in the sample, roughly 90% were seen once. There are 16 residues in the CDR3. V was trimmed by 2 bases and J by 3 bases, leaving 17 bases between them. Germline lookup yields CDR1 SGHRS and CDR2 YFSETQ. The rearrangement links TRBV5-1 to TRBJ2-5; the D gene is possibly TRBD1 (6 bases). This clonotype originated in a man in his forties or fifties with acute or convalescent COVID-19. The material sequenced was peripheral blood. The DNA for the CDR3 is TGCGCCAGCAGCTTAAGTCAAGGGCCAGGGGAAGAGACCCAGTACTTC. Protein: CASSLSQGPGEETQYF.